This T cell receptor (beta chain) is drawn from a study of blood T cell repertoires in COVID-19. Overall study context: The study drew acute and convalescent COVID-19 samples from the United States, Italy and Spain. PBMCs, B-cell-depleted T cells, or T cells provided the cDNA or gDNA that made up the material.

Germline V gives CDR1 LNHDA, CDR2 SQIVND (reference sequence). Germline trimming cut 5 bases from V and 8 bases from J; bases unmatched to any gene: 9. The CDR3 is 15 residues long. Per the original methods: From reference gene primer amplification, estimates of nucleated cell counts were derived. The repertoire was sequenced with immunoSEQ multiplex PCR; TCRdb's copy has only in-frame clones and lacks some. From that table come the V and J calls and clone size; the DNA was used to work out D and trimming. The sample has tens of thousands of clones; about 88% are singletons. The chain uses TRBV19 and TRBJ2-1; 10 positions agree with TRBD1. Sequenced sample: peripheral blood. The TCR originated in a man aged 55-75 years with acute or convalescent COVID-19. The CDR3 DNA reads TGTGCCAGTAGTGGGGGGACAGGGGTTGTCGATGAGCAGTTCTTC. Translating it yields CASSGGTGVVDEQFF.